This T cell receptor beta chain was observed in a study of T cell responses to AZD1222 COVID-19 vaccine. Points from the study as a whole: The number of AZD1222 recipients seropositive at baseline was only five or six. The study found Spike-specific TCR breadth and depth rose after two AZD1222 doses. Close to half of spike-specific TCRs reportedly recognize unmutated variant regions.

Germline-derived CDR1 and CDR2 are LNHDA and SQIVND (reference sequence). The CDR3 covers 13 residues. V shed 3 bases and J 8 bases; nucleotides not matched to a gene: 7. The table came from immunoSEQ multiplex PCR; TCRdb's copy has only in-frame clones and leaves some out. The sample comprises about 83,000 clones, around nine tenths of which are singletons, and approximately 5% rests with the top ten. Concerning this clone: Its specificity is unknown.

Source: peripheral blood, taken on day 0 of MenACWY control vaccination. The chain carries TRBV19 and TRBJ2-7; TRBD1 matches at 7 bases. This clonotype was sampled from an adult in good health. Here the CDR3 DNA reads TGTGCCAGTAGTATGGGGGACAGCAGACAGCAGTACTTC. Protein: CASSMGDSRQQYF.